The 10 T cell receptor beta chains presented below share a single source sample, sequenced in a study of T cell repertoires in cytomegalovirus infection. TCRdb re-called the reads with MiXCR, one entry per CDR3 protein. The profile covers 680,000 or so distinct CDR3 sequences, with approximately 40% appearing a single time and around 3% taken by the ten largest. Material: PBMCs. The receptors were sampled from a human donor in good health (CMV status not recorded). Some clones in this sample may be carry-over from other donors' samples.

The chain recombines TRBV10-3 with TRBJ2-7; D may be TRBD1 (5 bases). The V end was cut by 11 bases, the J end by 5 bases, with 19 bases between. Germline V gives CDR1 ENHRY, CDR2 SYGVKD. This CDR3 has 13 amino acids. The CDR3 reads CAASDNRLDEQYF. The CDR3 DNA sequence: TGTGCCGCGTCGGACAATCGGCTGGACGAGCAGTACTTC.

Note on this clonotype: A read error is likely, as this CDR3 ends without the conserved phenylalanine or tryptophan. The chain joins TRBV14 to TRBJ2-5; no clear D. This CDR3 has 13 amino acids. Per the germline V gene, CDR1 is SGHDN and CDR2 is FVKESK. V was cut by 3 bases and J by 6 bases, with 11 bases left in between. This CDR3 reads CASSQNSRQTQYC. CDR3 coding DNA: TGTGCCAGCAGCCAGAACAGTAGACAGACCCAGTACTGC.

The chain employs TRBV10-3 and TRBJ2-7, with D possibly TRBD2 on 7 matching bases. With 4 bases removed from V and 1 base from J, the gap between germline ends came to 17 bases. The V gene's germline CDR1 is ENHRY and CDR2 SYGVKD. This CDR3 is built from 16 residues. CDR3 sequence reads: CAISGRGGERSYEQYF. The CDR3 DNA sequence: TGTGCCATCAGTGGTAGGGGGGGCGAAAGATCCTACGAGCAGTACTTC.

Many counts were recorded for this clonotype. The chain is built from TRBV19 and TRBJ2-2; tentatively, D is TRBD1 (6 bases). V lost 6 bases and J lost 6, with 17 bases in between. From germline, CDR1 is LNHDA and CDR2 SQIVND (reference sequence). The length of the CDR3 is 15 residues. Here the CDR3 reads CASRSGNRAAGELFF. CDR3 DNA sequence: TGTGCCAGTAGGAGTGGGAACAGGGCAGCCGGGGAGCTGTTTTTT.

The genes are TRBV11-2 and TRBJ1-1, with D uncertain. The germline V gene encodes CDR1 SGHAT and CDR2 FQNNGV. CDR3 length equals 14 residues. V lost 5 bases and J 0 bases, leaving 10 bases between the germline ends. Here the CDR3 reads CASSARFMNTEAFF. CDR3 coding DNA: TGTGCCAGCAGCGCTCGGTTCATGAACACTGAAGCTTTCTTT.

Only a few counts were recorded for this clonotype. J is TRBJ2-3 and V is TRBV7-2; 8 bases map to TRBD2. V lost 3 bases and J lost 4; bases outside the gene matches: 3. This CDR3 comprises 14 residues. Per the germline V gene, CDR1 is SGHTA and CDR2 is FQGNSA. The CDR3 loop is CASSFSSGSDTQYF. The DNA of the CDR3 is TGTGCCAGCAGCTTTTCTAGCGGGTCAGATACGCAGTATTTT. The variable domain in full, with the rest retrieved from reference TRBV7-2 and TRBJ2-3, is GAGVSQSPSNKVTEKGKDVELRCDPISGHTALYWYRQSLGQGLEFLIYFQGNSAPDKSGLPSDRFSAERTGGSVSTLTIQRTQQEDSAVYLCASSFSSGSDTQYFGPGTRLTVL.

The chain joins TRBV28 to TRBJ2-2, with a possible D match to TRBD2 (6 bases). The germline gives CDR1 MDHEN, CDR2 SYDVKM. The length of the CDR3 is 13 residues. V lost 5 bases and J lost 7, with 11 bases in between. The CDR3 DNA is TGTGCCAGCAGTGGAGGGCAAATCGGGGAGCTGTTTTTT. It specifies CASSGGQIGELFF.

The chain's CDR3 is CASADRPGCYTF. As DNA, the CDR3 is TGTGCCAGCGCCGACAGGCCCGGTTGCTACACCTTC. The V and J genes are TRBV28 and TRBJ1-2; possibly TRBD1 for D (6 bases). Trimming took off 8 bases at V and 9 bases at J, with 16 bases between the two ends. In germline, CDR1 is MDHEN, CDR2 SYDVKM. The CDR3 extends over 12 amino acids.

This clonotype appeared many times. The J gene is TRBJ1-1, the V gene TRBV7-2; D is ambiguous. This CDR3 is built from 14 residues. From germline, CDR1 is SGHTA and CDR2 FQGNSA. Trimming removed 5 bases from V and 2 bases from J, with 12 bases in between. The CDR3 DNA follows: TGTGCCAGCAGCAAGGGAATGCTTAACACTGAAGCTTTCTTT. This codes for CASSKGMLNTEAFF.

This clonotype has ten or more counts. CDR3 DNA sequence: TGTGCCAGCGGAAATACAGGGGGCTTCAATCAGCCCCAGCATTTT. It is translated as CASGNTGGFNQPQHF. V gene TRBV7-2 combines with J gene TRBJ1-5, with TRBD1 identical over 9 bases. The CDR3 sequence is 15 residues long. V was clipped by 8 bases and J by 3 bases; unmatched bases: 8. The germline CDR1 and CDR2 sequences are SGHTA and FQGNSA.